Here is one T cell receptor (beta chain) with its context. Only in-frame clones appear in the TCRdb table, and some are missing; sequencing was by immunoSEQ multiplex PCR. The table lists tens of thousands of clones, roughly 90% of them singletons, with approximately 15% in the top ten. This record belongs to a study of blood T cell repertoires in COVID-19. V was shortened by 0 bases and J by 7 bases, with 12 bases between the two germline ends. The CDR3 extends over 14 amino acids. Germline assignment: CDR1 LGHDT and CDR2 YNNKEL (reference sequence). The material sequenced was peripheral blood. The rearrangement joins TRBV3-1 (or the pseudogene TRBV3-2) to TRBJ1-1; D is perhaps TRBD1 (6 bases). The receptor was derived from a woman aged 55-70 years with active COVID-19. The CDR3 loop reads CASSQDLGAREAFF. DNA of the CDR3: TGTGCCAGCAGCCAAGATTTGGGGGCACGTGAAGCTTTCTTT.